The clone carrying this T cell receptor beta chain has only one observation. Its specificity is not known. This sample was included in a study of T cells in localized non-small cell lung cancer. Generated by immunoSEQ multiplex PCR, the TCRdb table keeps only in-frame clones and is missing some. The sample comprises over 20,000 clones, over 75% of which are singletons, and over 25% rests with the top ten. This CDR3 has 15 amino acids. V was pared by 6 bases and J by 4 bases, with 11 bases of the junction left unmatched. Germline CDR1 and CDR2: MNHEY and SVGAGI. Overall study findings and caveats: Adjacent lung had a median roughly 50 of the 100 largest tumor clones. Owing to sequencing of a solitary tumor region, heterogeneity cannot be discounted.

The sample here was peripheral blood, taken before any cancer treatment. The source of this sequence is a male donor at least 60 years old with stage I squamous cell lung carcinoma. The V call is TRBV6-5, the J call TRBJ2-5, with 7 nucleotides matching TRBD1. CDR3 region: CASSRTGGVGETQYF. The CDR3 bases are TGTGCCAGCAGCCGGACAGGCGGTGTGGGAGAGACCCAGTACTTC.